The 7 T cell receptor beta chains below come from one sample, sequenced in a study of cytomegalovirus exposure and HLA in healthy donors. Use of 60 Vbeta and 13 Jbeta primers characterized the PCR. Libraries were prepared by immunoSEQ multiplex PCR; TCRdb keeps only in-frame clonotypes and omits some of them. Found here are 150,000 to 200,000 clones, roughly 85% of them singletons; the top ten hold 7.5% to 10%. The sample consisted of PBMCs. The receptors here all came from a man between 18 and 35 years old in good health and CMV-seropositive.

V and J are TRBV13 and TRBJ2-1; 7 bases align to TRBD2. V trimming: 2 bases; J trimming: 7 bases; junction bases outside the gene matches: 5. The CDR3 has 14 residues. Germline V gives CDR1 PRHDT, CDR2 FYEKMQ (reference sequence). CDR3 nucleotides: TGTGCCAGCAGCTTATCTAGCGGCGTAAATGAGCAGTTCTTC. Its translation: CASSLSSGVNEQFF.

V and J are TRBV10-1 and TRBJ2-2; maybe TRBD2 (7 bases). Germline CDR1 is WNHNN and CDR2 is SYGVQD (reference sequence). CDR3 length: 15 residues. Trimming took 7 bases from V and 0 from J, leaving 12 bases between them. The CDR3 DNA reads TGCGCCAGCACGGCGGGGGCTACGAACACCGGGGAGCTGTTTTTT. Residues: CASTAGATNTGELFF.

The DNA of the CDR3 is TGTGCCAGCAGCTGGACCCTACCCGTGGGACAGAACTCCTACAATGAGCAGTTCTTC. Encoded protein: CASSWTLPVGQNSYNEQFF. The genes are TRBV11-1 and TRBJ2-1, with 7 bases aligning to TRBD1. Germline trimming cut 4 bases from V and 0 bases from J; bases unmatched to any gene: 15. CDR1 and CDR2 from the germline V gene are SGHAT and FQDESV (reference sequence). CDR3 size: 19 residues.

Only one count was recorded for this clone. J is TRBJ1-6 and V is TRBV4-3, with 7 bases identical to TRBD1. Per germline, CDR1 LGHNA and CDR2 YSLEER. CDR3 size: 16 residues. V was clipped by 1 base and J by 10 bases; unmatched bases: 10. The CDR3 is CASSQGGGRVWSPLHF. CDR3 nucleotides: TGCGCCAGCAGCCAAGGAGGGGGCAGGGTATGGTCACCCCTCCACTTT.

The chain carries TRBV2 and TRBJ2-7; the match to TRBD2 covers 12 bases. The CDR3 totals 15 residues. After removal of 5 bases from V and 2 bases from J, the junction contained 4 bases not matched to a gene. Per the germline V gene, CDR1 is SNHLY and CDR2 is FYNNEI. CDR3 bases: TGTGCCAGCAGTCCACGGACTAGCGGGGCCTACGAGCAGTACTTC. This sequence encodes CASSPRTSGAYEQYF.

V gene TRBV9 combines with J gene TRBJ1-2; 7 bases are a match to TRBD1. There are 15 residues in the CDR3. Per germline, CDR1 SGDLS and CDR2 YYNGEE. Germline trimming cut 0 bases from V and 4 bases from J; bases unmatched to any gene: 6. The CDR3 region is CASSVERGLGYGYTF. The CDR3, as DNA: TGTGCCAGCAGCGTAGAAAGGGGGCTTGGCTATGGCTACACCTTC.

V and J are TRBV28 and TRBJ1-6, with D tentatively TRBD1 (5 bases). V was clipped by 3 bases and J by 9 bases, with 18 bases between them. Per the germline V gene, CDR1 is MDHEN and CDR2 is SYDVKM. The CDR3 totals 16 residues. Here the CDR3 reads CASSLSVSPGGSPLHF. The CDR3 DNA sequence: TGTGCCAGCAGTTTGTCGGTCTCCCCGGGGGGTTCACCCCTCCACTTT.